The sequence of this TCR beta chain was determined in a study of blood T cell repertoires in COVID-19. Whole-study context: Sources were T cells, B-cell-depleted T cells, or PBMCs; the material itself was cDNA or gDNA.

J gave up 5 bases and V 6 bases, and 7 bases lay outside the gene matches. Germline lookup yields CDR1 MDHEN and CDR2 SYDVKM. The CDR3 is 14 residues long. Per the study methods: Estimated nucleated cell counts came from reference gene primer amplification. Sequenced by immunoSEQ multiplex PCR; TCRdb stores in-frame clones only, minus some. Clone size and V and J calls were adopted from that table, with D and trimming inferred from the DNA. The sample includes tens of thousands of clones, more than 75% of them seen just once. The sequenced sample was peripheral blood. V gene TRBV28 combines with J gene TRBJ1-5; TRBD1 agrees at 7 bases. The receptor was derived from a man aged 50 or older with active or convalescent COVID-19. This chain's CDR3 is CASRQGQSHQPQHF. The CDR3, as DNA: TGTGCCAGCAGACAGGGACAGTCCCATCAGCCCCAGCATTTT.